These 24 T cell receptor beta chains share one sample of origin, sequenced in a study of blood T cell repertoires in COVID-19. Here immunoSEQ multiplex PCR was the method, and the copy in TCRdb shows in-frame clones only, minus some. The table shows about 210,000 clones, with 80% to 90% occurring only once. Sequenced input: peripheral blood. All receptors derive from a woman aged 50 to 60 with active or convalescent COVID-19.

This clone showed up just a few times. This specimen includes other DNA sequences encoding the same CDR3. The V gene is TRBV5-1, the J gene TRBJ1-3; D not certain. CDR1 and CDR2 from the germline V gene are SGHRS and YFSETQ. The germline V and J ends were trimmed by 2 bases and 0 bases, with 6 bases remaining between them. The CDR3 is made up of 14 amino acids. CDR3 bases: TGCGCCAGCAGCTTTGGCGGCTCTGGAAACACCATATATTTT. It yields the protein CASSFGGSGNTIYF.

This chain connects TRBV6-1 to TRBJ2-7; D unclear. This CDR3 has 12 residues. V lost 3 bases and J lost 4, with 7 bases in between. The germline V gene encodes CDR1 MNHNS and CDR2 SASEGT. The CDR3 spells CASSERRYEQYV. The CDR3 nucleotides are TGTGCCAGCAGTGAGCGGCGGTACGAGCAGTACGTC.

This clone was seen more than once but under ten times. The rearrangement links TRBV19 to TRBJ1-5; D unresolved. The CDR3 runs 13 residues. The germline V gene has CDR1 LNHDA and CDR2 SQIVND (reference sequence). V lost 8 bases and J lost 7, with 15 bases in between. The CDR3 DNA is TGTGCCAGTCTCGGCCGATTCGGGCAGCCCCAGCATTTT. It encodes CASLGRFGQPQHF.

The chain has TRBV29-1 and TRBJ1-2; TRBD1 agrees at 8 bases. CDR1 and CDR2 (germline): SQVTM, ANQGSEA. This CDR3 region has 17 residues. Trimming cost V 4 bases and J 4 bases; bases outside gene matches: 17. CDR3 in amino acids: CSVVGTTDRGAGYGYTF. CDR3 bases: TGCAGCGTTGTGGGGACTACCGACAGGGGCGCAGGCTATGGCTACACCTTC. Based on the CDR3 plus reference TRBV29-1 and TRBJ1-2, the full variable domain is SAVISQKPSRDICQRGTSLTIQCQVDSQVTMMFWYRQQPGQSLTLIATANQGSEATYESGFVIDKFPISRPNLTFSTLTVSNMSPEDSSIYLCSVVGTTDRGAGYGYTFGSGTRLTVV.

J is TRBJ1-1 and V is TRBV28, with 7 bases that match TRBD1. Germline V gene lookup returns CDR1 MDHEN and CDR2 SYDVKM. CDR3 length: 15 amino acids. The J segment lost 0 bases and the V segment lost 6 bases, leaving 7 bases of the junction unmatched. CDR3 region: CASSWTGSMNTEAFF. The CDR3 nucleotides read TGTGCCAGCAGCTGGACAGGTAGTATGAACACTGAAGCTTTCTTT. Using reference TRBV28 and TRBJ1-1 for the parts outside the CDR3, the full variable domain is DVKVTQSSRYLVKRTGEKVFLECVQDMDHENMFWYRQDPGLGLRLIYFSYDVKMKEKGDIPEGYSVSREKKERFSLILESASTNQTSMYLCASSWTGSMNTEAFFGQGTRLTVV.

The CDR3 is CASSLSRSNNEQFF. In nucleotides, the CDR3 is TGCGCCAGCAGCTTGTCCAGGTCTAACAATGAGCAGTTCTTC. The chain couples TRBV5-1 to TRBJ2-1; D is uncertain. The germline CDR1 and CDR2 sequences are SGHRS and YFSETQ. The ends were cut back, 1 base at V and 5 bases at J, with 10 bases in the middle. There are 14 residues in the CDR3.

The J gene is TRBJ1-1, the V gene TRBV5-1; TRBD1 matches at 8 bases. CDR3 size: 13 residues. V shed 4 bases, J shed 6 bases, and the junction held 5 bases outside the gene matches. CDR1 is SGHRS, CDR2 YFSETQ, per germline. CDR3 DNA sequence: TGCGCCAGCAGCGCGGGACAGGCGGCTGAAGCTTTCTTT. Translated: CASSAGQAAEAFF. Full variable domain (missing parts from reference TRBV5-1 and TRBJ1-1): KAGVTQTPRYLIKTRGQQVTLSCSPISGHRSVSWYQQTPGQGLQFLFEYFSETQRNKGNFPGRFSGRQFSNSRSEMNVSTLELGDSALYLCASSAGQAAEAFFGQGTRLTVV.

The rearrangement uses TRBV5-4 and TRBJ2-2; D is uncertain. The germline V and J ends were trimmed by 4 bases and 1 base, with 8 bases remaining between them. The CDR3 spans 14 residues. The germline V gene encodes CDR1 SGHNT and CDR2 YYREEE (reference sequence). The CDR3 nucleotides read TGTGCCAGCAGCACAAAAAAGAACACCGGGGAGCTGTTTTTT. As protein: CASSTKKNTGELFF.

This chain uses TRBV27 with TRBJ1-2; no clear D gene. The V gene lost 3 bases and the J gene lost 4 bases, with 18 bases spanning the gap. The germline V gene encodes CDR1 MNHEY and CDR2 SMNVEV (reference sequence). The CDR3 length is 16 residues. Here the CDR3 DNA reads TGTGCCAGCAGTTTGGGCGCCAGTCCCTCTTTCTATGGCTACACCTTC. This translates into CASSLGASPSFYGYTF.

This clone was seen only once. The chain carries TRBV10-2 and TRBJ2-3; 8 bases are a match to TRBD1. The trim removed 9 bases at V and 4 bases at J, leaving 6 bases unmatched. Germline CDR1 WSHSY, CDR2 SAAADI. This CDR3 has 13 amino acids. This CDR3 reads CASITGGADTQYF. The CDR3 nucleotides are TGCGCCAGTATCACAGGGGGAGCAGATACGCAGTATTTT.

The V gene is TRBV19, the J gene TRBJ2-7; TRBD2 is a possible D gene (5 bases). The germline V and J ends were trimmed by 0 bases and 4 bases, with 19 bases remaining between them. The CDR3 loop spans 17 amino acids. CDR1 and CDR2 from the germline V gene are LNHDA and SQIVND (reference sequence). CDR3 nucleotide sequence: TGTGCCAGTAGTATAGATCTATTTGGAGGAGCGGCATACGAGCAGTACTTC. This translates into CASSIDLFGGAAYEQYF.

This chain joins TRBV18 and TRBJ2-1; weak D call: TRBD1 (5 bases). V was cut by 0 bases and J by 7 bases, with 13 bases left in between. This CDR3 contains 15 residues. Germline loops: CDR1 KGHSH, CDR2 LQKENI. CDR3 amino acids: CASSPPRGRVNEQFF. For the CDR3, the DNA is TGTGCCAGCTCACCACCTCGCGGCAGGGTAAATGAGCAGTTCTTC.

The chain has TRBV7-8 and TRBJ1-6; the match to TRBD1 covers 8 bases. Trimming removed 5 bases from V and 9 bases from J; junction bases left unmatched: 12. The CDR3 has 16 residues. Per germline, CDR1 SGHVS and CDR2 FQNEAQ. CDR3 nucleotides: TGTGCCAGCAGCGACCGGACAGGGCGTCGGGGTTCACCCCTCCACTTT. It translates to CASSDRTGRRGSPLHF. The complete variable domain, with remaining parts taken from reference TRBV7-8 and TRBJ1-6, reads GAGVSQSPRYKVAKRGQDVALRCDPISGHVSLFWYQQALGQGPEFLTYFQNEAQLDKSGLPSDRFFAERPEGSVSTLKIQRTQQEDSAVYLCASSDRTGRRGSPLHFGNGTRLTVT.

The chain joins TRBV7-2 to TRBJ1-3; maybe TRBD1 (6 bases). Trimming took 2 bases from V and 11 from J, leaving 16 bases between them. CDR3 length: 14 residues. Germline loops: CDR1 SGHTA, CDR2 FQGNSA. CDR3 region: CASSLSRGRKAIYF. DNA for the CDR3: TGTGCCAGCAGCTTATCCAGGGGCCGGAAGGCCATATATTTT.

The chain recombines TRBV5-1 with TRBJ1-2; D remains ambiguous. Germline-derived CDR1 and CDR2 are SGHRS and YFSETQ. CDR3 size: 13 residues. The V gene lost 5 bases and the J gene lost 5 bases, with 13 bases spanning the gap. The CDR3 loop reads CASSSPGGYGYTF. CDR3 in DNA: TGCGCCAGCAGTAGCCCGGGAGGGTATGGCTACACCTTC.

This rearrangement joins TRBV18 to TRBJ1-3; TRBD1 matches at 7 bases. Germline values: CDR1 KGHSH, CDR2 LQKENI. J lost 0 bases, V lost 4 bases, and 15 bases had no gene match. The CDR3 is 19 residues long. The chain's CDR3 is CASSRAGTDLYSSGNTIYF. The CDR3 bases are TGTGCCAGCTCACGGGCCGGGACAGATTTATATAGCTCTGGAAACACCATATATTTT.

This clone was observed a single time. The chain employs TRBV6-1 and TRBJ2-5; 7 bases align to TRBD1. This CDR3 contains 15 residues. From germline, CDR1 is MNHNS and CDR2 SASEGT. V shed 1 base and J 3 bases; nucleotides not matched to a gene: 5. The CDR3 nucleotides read TGTGCCAGCAGTGAAGTAGGGGGCAGAAAAGAGACCCAGTACTTC. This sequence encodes CASSEVGGRKETQYF.

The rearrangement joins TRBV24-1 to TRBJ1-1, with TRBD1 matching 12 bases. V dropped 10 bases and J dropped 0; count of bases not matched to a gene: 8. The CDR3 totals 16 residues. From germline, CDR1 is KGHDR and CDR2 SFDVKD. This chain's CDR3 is CATRDRGPDMNTEAFF. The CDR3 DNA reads TGTGCCACAAGGGACAGGGGGCCGGACATGAACACTGAAGCTTTCTTT.

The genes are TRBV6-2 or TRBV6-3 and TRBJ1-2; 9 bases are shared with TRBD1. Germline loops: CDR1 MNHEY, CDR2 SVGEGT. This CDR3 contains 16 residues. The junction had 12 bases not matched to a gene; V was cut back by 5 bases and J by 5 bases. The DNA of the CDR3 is TGTGCCAGCAGTCCCTCCCCGGACAGGGGAGGTTATGGCTACACCTTC. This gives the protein CASSPSPDRGGYGYTF.

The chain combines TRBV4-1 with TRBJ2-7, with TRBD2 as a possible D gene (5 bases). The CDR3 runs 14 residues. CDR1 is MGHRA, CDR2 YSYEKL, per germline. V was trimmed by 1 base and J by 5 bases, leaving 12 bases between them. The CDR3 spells CASSQGSGLDEQYF. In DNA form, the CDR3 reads TGCGCCAGCAGCCAAGGTTCGGGGTTGGACGAGCAGTACTTC.

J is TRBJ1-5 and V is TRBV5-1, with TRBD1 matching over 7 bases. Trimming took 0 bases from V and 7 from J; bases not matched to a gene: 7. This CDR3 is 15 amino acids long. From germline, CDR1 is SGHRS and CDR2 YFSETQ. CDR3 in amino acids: CASSLEGGAWQPQHF. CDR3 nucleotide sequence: TGCGCCAGCAGCTTGGAAGGGGGCGCGTGGCAGCCCCAGCATTTT.

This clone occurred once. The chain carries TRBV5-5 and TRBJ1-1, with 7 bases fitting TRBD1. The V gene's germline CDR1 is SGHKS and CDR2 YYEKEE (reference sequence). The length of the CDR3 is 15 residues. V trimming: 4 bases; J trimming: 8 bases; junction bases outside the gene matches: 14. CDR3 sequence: CASSTEVTGQREAFF. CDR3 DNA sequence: TGTGCCAGCAGCACCGAAGTAACGGGACAGCGGGAAGCTTTCTTT.

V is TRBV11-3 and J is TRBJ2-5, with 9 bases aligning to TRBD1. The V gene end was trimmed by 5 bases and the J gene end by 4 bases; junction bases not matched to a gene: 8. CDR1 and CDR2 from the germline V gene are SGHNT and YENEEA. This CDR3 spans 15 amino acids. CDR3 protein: CASSPGGTGRETQYF. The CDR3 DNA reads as TGTGCCAGCAGCCCAGGAGGGACAGGGAGAGAGACCCAGTACTTC.

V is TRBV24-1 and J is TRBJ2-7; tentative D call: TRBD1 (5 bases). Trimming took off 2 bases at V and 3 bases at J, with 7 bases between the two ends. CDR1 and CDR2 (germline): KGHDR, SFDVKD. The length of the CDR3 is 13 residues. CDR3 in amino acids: CATSDYDSYEQYF. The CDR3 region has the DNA TGTGCCACCAGTGATTACGACAGCTACGAGCAGTACTTC.